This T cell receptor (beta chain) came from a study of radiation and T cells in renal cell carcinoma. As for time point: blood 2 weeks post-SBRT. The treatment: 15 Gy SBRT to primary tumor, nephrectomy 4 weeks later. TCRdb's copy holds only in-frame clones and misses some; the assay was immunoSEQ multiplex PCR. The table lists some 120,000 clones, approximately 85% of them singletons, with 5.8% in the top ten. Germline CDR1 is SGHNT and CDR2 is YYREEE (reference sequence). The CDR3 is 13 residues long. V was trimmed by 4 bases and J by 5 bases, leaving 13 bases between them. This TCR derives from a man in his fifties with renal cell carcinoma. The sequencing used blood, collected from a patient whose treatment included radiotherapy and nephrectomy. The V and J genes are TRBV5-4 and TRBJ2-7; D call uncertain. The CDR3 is CASSQYPENEQYF. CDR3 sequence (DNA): TGTGCCAGCAGCCAATACCCTGAGAACGAGCAGTACTTC.